Included here is one T cell receptor beta chain sequence, with context. These data belong to a study of identifying expanded T cells in peripheral blood. No infections or other immune events were documented during collection. Profiled with immunoSEQ multiplex PCR; TCRdb holds only in-frame clones, not every one. The sample lists more than 70,000 clones; around 88% were seen once. There are 15 residues in the CDR3. V was pared by 5 bases and J by 6 bases, with 19 bases between. Germline V gene lookup returns CDR1 MNHNS and CDR2 SASEGT. This rearrangement joins TRBV6-1 to TRBJ1-2, with D unclear. This receptor was obtained from a person aged 18 to 70 in good health. The sequencing input was blood. CDR3 bases: TGTGCCAGCAGTTTTGATCGCCCGGGAGGGAATGGCTACACCTTC. Protein sequence: CASSFDRPGGNGYTF.